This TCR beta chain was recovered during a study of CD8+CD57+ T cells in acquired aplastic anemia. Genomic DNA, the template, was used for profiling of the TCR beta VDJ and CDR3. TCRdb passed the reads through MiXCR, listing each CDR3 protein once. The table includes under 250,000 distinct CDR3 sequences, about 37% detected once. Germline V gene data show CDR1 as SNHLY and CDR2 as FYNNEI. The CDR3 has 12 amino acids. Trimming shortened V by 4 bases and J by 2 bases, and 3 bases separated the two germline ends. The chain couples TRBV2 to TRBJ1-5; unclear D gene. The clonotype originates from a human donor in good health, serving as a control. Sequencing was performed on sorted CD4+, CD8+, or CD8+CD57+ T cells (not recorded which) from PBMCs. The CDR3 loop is CASSARNQPQHF. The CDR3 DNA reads TGTGCCAGCAGTGCGCGCAATCAGCCCCAGCATTTT.